This T cell receptor beta chain emerged from a study of cytomegalovirus exposure and HLA in healthy donors. This CDR3 contains 14 residues. CDR1 is MNHNS and CDR2 is SASEGT in the germline V gene. On this clone itself: The junction and the germline gene differ at one end; a read error may be behind it.

The PCR employed 60 Vbeta primers together with 13 Jbeta primers. Data came from immunoSEQ multiplex PCR; TCRdb stores just in-frame clones and leaves some out. This table holds about 200,000 clones, about 80% found once. This chain connects TRBV6-1 to TRBJ1-2; D not resolved. The source material was PBMCs. The source of this sequence is a woman aged 30 to 39 in good health and CMV-seronegative. In DNA form, the CDR3 reads TGTGCCAGCAGTGCAAACAGCCGAGTCTATGGCTACCCCTTC. Amino acids: CASSANSRVYGYPF.